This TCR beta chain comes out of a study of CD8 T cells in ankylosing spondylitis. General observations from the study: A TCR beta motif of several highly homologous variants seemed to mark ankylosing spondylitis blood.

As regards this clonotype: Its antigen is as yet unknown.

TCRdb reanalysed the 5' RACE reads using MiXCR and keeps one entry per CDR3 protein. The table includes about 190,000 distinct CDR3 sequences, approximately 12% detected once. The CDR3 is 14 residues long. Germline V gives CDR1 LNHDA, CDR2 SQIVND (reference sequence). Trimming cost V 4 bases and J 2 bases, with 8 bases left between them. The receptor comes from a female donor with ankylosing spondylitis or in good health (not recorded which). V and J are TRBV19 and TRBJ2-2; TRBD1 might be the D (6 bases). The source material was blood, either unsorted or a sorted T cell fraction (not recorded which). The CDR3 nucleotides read TGTGCCAGTAGTAACAGGGCAAACACCGGGGAGCTGTTTTTT. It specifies CASSNRANTGELFF.